The present TCR beta chain was sequenced within a study of graft-versus-host responses after intestinal transplantation. The overall study: Isolated intestinal, liver-intestinal, or multivisceral transplants were what recipients had. General study points: Within allografts, high graft-versus-host to host-versus-graft clonal ratios were seen among patients with graft-donor T cell macrochimerism. Early post-transplant HvG declines were associated with peak circulating GvH clone levels. Recipient marrow harbored GvH clones, some of which surfaced first in ileum or blood.

The protocol was immunoSEQ multiplex PCR, while the TCRdb copy is restricted to in-frame clones and leaves out a portion. The profile shows 40,000 to 45,000 clones, approximately 96% of them singletons. With 7 bases removed from V and 10 bases from J, the gap between germline ends came to 17 bases. Germline V gene data show CDR1 as PRHDT and CDR2 as FYEKMQ (reference sequence). This CDR3 contains 13 residues. This clone showed up just once. Its matching antigen is unknown. Here the sequenced sample was unstimulated CD8+ T cells sorted from spleen or lymph node cells, taken before transplant. The gene calls are TRBV13 and TRBJ2-1; D perhaps matches TRBD1 (5 bases). The TCR sequence derives from a human donor who was the organ donor for an intestinal transplant. The CDR3 sequence is CASTKQEPGEQFF. The CDR3, as DNA: TGTGCCAGCACTAAACAGGAACCTGGGGAGCAGTTCTTC.